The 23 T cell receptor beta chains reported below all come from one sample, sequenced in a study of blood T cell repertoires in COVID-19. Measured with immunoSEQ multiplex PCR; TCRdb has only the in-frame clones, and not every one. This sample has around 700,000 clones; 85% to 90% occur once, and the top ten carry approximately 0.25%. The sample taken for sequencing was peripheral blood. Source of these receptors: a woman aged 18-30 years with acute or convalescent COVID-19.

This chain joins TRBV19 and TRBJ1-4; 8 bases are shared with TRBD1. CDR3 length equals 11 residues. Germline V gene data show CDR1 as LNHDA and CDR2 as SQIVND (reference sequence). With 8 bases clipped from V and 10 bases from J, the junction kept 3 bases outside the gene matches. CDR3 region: CASQTGAKLFF. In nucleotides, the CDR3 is TGTGCCAGTCAGACAGGGGCAAAACTGTTTTTT.

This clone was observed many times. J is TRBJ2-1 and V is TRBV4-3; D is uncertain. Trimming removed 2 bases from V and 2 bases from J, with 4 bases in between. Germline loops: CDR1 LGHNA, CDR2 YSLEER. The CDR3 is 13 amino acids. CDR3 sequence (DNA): TGCGCCAGCAGCCAACATGCCTACAATGAGCAGTTCTTC. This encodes CASSQHAYNEQFF.

In DNA, the CDR3 is TGCGCCAGCAGCCAAGCACCCACAGGCTATGGAAACACCATATATTTT. Its protein is CASSQAPTGYGNTIYF. The rearrangement links TRBV4-3 to TRBJ1-3; perhaps TRBD1 as D (5 bases). Germline V gene sequence: CDR1 LGHNA, CDR2 YSLEER. This CDR3 is 16 amino acids long. Deletions cut 1 base from V and 3 bases from J, with 13 bases between.

DNA for the CDR3: TGCGCCAGCAGCTTGGAACGCGGGGGTAATGAAAAACTGTTTTTT. Translated: CASSLERGGNEKLFF. The gene calls are TRBV5-1 and TRBJ1-4; perhaps TRBD1 as D (5 bases). This CDR3 is built from 15 residues. Germline V CDR1 and CDR2: SGHRS, YFSETQ. The ends were cut back, 0 bases at V and 4 bases at J, with 10 bases in the middle.

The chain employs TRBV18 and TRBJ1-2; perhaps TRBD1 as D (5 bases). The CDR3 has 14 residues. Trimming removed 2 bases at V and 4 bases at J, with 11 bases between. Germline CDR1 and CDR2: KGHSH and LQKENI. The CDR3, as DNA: TGTGCCAGCTCACCATGGGGCGGTAGCTATGGCTACACCTTC. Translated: CASSPWGGSYGYTF.

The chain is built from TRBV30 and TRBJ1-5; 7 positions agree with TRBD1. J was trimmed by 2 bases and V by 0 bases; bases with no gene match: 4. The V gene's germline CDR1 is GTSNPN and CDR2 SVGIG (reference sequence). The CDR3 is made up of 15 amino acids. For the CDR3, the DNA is TGTGCCTGGAGTGTAAGAGGGGGCGGCAATCAGCCCCAGCATTTT. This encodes CAWSVRGGGNQPQHF.

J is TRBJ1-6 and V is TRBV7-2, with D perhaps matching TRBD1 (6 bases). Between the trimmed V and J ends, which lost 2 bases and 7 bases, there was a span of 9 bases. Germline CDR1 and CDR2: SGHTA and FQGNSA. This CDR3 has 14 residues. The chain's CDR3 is CASSLKGVNSPLHF. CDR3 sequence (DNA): TGTGCCAGCAGCTTAAAGGGGGTGAATTCACCCCTCCACTTT. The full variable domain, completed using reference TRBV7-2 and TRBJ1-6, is GAGVSQSPSNKVTEKGKDVELRCDPISGHTALYWYRQSLGQGLEFLIYFQGNSAPDKSGLPSDRFSAERTGGSVSTLTIQRTQQEDSAVYLCASSLKGVNSPLHFGNGTRLTVT.

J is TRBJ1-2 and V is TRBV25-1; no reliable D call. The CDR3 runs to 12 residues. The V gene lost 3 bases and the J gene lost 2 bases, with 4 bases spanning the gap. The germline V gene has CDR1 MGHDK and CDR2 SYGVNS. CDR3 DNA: TGTGCCAGCAGTGAGTCAAACTATGGCTACACCTTC. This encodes CASSESNYGYTF.

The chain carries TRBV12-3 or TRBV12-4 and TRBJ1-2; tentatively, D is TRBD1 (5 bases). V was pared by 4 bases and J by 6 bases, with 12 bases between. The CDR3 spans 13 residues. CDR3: CASSYAGSDGYTF. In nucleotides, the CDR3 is TGTGCCAGCAGTTACGCAGGGTCAGATGGCTACACCTTC.

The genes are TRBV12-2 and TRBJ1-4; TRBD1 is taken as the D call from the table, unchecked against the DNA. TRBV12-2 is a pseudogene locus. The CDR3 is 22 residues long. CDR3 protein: CASRLATETGGEGPRYKEKLFF. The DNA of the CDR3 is TGTGCAAGTCGCTTAGCCACCGAGACAGGGGGCGAGGGTCCCCGATATAAGGAAAAACTGTTTTTT.

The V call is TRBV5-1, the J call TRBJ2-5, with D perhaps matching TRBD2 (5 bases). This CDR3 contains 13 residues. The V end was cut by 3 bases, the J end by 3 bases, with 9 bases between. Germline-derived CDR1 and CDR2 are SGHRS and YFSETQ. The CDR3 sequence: CASSSPGEETQYF. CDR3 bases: TGCGCCAGCAGCTCGCCCGGGGAAGAGACCCAGTACTTC. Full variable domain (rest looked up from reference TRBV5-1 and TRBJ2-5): KAGVTQTPRYLIKTRGQQVTLSCSPISGHRSVSWYQQTPGQGLQFLFEYFSETQRNKGNFPGRFSGRQFSNSRSEMNVSTLELGDSALYLCASSSPGEETQYFGPGTRLLVL.

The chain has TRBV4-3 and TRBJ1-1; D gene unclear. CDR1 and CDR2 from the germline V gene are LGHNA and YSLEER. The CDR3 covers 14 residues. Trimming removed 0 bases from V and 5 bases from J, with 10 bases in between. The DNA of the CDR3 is TGCGCCAGCAGCCAAGAGGTTTCCGGGACTGAAGCTTTCTTT. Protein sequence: CASSQEVSGTEAFF.

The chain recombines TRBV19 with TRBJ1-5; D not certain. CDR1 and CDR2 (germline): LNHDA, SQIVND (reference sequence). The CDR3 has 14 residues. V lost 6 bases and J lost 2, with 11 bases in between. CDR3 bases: TGTGCCAGTAGCACAGTCCCGGGCAATCAGCCCCAGCATTTT. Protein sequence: CASSTVPGNQPQHF.

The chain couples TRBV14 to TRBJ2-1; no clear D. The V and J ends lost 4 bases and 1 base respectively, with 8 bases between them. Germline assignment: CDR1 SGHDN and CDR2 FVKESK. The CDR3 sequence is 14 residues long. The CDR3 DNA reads TGTGCCAGCAGCCCCCGCTATTCCTACAATGAGCAGTTCTTC. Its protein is CASSPRYSYNEQFF.

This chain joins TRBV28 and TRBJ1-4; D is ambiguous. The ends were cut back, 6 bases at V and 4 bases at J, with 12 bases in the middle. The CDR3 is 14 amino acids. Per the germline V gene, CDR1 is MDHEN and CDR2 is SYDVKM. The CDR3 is CASSDGGVNEKLFF. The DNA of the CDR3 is TGTGCCAGCAGCGACGGAGGTGTTAATGAAAAACTGTTTTTT.

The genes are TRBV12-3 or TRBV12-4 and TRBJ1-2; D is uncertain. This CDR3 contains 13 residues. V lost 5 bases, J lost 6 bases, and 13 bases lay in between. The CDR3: CASSRGARHGYTF. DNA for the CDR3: TGTGCCAGCAGTCGTGGCGCGCGGCATGGCTACACCTTC.

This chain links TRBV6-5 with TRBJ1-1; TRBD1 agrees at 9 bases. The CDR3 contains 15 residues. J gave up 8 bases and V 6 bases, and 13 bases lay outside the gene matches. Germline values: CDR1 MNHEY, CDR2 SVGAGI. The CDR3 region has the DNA TGTGCCAGCAGGGTTCTACAGGGGGCCACGGGGGAAGCTTTCTTT. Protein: CASRVLQGATGEAFF.

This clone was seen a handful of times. CDR3 nucleotide sequence: TGTGCCTGGACCATAGCGGGGTCCCACAATGAGCAGTTCTTC. Its translation: CAWTIAGSHNEQFF. The J gene is TRBJ2-1, the V gene TRBV30; 8 bases line up with TRBD2. Germline V gene data show CDR1 as GTSNPN and CDR2 as SVGIG (reference sequence). Trimming cost V 4 bases and J 5 bases; bases outside gene matches: 7. The CDR3 totals 14 residues.

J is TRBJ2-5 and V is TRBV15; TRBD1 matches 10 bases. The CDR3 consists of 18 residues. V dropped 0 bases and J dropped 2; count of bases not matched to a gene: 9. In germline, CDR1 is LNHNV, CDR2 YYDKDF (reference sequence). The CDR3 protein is CATSRDLTGQGKQETQYF. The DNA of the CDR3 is TGTGCCACCAGCAGAGACTTAACGGGACAGGGGAAACAAGAGACCCAGTACTTC.

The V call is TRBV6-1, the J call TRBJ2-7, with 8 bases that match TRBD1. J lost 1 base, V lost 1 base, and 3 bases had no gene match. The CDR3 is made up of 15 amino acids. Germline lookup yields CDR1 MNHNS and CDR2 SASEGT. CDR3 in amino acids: CASSEDRDRSYEQYF. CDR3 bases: TGTGCCAGCAGTGAAGACAGGGACAGGTCCTACGAGCAGTACTTC.

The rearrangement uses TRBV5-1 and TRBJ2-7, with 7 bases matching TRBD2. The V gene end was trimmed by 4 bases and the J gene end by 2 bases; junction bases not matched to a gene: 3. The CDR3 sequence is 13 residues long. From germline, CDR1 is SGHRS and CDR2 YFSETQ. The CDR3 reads CASSSGAPYEQYF. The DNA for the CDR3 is TGCGCCAGCAGCAGCGGGGCGCCCTACGAGCAGTACTTC.

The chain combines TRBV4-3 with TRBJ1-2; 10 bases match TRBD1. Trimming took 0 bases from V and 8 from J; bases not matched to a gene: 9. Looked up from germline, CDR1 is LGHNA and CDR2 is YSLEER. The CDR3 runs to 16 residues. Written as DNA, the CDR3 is TGCGCCAGCAGCCAAGACCGGGCGGGACAGGGGAGAGGCTACACCTTC. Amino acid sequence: CASSQDRAGQGRGYTF.

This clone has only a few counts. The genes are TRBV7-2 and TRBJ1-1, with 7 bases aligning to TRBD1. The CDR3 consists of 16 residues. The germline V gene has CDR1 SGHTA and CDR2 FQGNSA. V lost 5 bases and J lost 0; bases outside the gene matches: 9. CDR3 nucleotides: TGTGCCAGCAGCCCCCAATCGACAGGGTTGAACACTGAAGCTTTCTTT. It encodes CASSPQSTGLNTEAFF.